This T cell receptor (beta chain) was captured in a study of cytomegalovirus exposure and HLA in healthy donors. Study conclusions and caveats: A classifier reportedly called cytomegalovirus status with high sensitivity and specificity. The listing of about 150 TCR beta chains classed them as cytomegalovirus-associated. Generally TCR sequences proved uncommon, though certain public TCRs appeared in numerous donors. In a later analysis, parvovirus B19, influenza, CMV and Epstein-Barr virus appeared linked to several top co-occurrence clusters.

Comments on this clone: The antigen remains unidentified.

PCR primers comprised 60 Vbeta and 13 Jbeta primers. The protocol was immunoSEQ multiplex PCR, while the TCRdb copy is restricted to in-frame clones and leaves out a portion. The sample contains 40,000 or so clones, over 70% of which appear only once. The junction had 3 bases not matched to a gene; V was cut back by 2 bases and J by 0 bases. Germline V gene sequence: CDR1 SEHNR, CDR2 FQNEAQ (reference sequence). CDR3 length: 15 residues. The sequence came from a man between 25 and 39 years old in good health and CMV-seronegative. This chain uses TRBV7-9 with TRBJ1-1, with 7 positions matching TRBD1. The sequenced sample was PBMCs. CDR3 in DNA: TGTGCCAGCAGCTTATTAGGGACAGTGAACACTGAAGCTTTCTTT. This gives the protein CASSLLGTVNTEAFF.